This record looks at one TCR beta chain sequence and its context. The J segment lost 5 bases and the V segment lost 9 bases, leaving 15 bases of the junction unmatched. Per germline, CDR1 MNHEY and CDR2 SVGAGI. This CDR3 has 15 residues. Original processing methods: By means of reference gene primer amplification, nucleated cell counts were estimated. Measured with immunoSEQ multiplex PCR; TCRdb has only the in-frame clones, and not every one. V and J calls plus clone size are reproduced from that table; the DNA served to infer D and trimming. The table records under 250,000 clones, 83% of them present only once. This entry belongs to a study of blood T cell repertoires in COVID-19. Across the study: The United States, Italy and Spain supplied acute and convalescent COVID-19 samples. Nucleic acid was either cDNA or gDNA, and it came from T cells, B-cell-depleted T cells, or PBMCs.

Sequenced input: peripheral blood. The TCR comes from a woman between 35 and 50 years old with active or convalescent COVID-19. The chain recombines TRBV6-5 with TRBJ2-7, with 8 bases identical to TRBD2. CDR3 DNA: TGTGCCAGTCTCCCAGGGAGCCCGGGGGGGGACGAGCAGTACTTC. Protein product: CASLPGSPGGDEQYF.